This T cell receptor (beta chain) was profiled in a study of blood T cells in healthy people across ages. Study observations and caveats: A roughly linear fall in TCR beta diversity per million T cells was seen with increasing age. There were more naive CD4+ cells and higher diversity in long-lived donors than in aged donors.

In this sample, this clonotype turned up once. Its specificity is not known. Between the trimmed V and J ends, which lost 5 bases and 4 bases, there was a span of 14 bases. Germline V lookup: CDR1 SGHVS, CDR2 FQNEAQ. The length of the CDR3 is 14 residues. Sample-barcoded 5' priming and a J-beta primer mix drove a second PCR of roughly 7 to 11 cycles. TCRdb reanalysed the 5' RACE reads using MiXCR and keeps one entry per CDR3 protein. The table records 800,000 to 1,000,000 distinct CDR3 sequences, roughly 43% of them present only once. Caucasian individuals from Russia who were healthy and aged 6 to 90 acted as donors.

This clonotype was obtained from a young man in good health. This sequence joins TRBV7-8 and TRBJ1-2; D call uncertain. Sequences were obtained from blood. As DNA, the CDR3 is TGTGCCAGCAGCCCGCGCGAGGGAGCCTATGGCTACACCTTC. Protein product: CASSPREGAYGYTF.